This T cell receptor (beta chain) was documented in a study of blood T cell repertoires in COVID-19. The study recruited people aged about 18 to 95 years across about 25 US areas. Each participant's cohort was designated according to participant-reported clinical history. The CDR3 runs to 14 residues. V was pared by 4 bases and J by 1 base, with 10 bases between. The germline V gene has CDR1 SGHRS and CDR2 YFSETQ. The data were produced by immunoSEQ multiplex PCR, yet TCRdb's version contains in-frame clones alone and is incomplete. Of 350,000 to 400,000 clones in the sample, roughly 84% were seen once.

The source material was PBMCs or T cells enriched from blood (not recorded which). The chain recombines TRBV5-1 with TRBJ2-3; D may be TRBD1 (5 bases). The receptor was derived from a woman in her 30s who had recovered from COVID-19. The CDR3, as DNA: TGCGCCAGCAGCATACCGACAGGCACAGATACGCAGTATTTT. Encoded protein: CASSIPTGTDTQYF.